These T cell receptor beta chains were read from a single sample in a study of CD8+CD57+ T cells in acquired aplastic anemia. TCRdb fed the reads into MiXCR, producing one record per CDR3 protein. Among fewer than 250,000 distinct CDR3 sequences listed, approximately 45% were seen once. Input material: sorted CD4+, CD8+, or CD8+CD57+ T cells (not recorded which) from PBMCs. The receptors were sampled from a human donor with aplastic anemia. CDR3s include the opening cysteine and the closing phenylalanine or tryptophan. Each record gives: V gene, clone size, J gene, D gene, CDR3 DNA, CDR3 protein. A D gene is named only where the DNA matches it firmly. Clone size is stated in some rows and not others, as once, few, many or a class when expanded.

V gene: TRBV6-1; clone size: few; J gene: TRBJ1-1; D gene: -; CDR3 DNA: TGTGCCAGCAGTGAACCGCGGGGCACTGAAGCTTTCTTT; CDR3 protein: CASSEPRGTEAFF
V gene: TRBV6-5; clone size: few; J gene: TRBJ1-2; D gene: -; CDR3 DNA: TGTGCCAGCTGTTTGGAGGGAGGTACTAGATATGGCTACACCTTC; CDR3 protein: CASCLEGGTRYGYTF
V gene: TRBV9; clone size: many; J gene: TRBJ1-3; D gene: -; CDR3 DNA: TGTGCCAGCAGCGTAGAAGATTCAGGGTATGAAAACACCATATATTTT; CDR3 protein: CASSVEDSGYENTIYF
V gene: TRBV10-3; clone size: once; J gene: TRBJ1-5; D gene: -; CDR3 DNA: TGTGCCAGCAGTGCACCCTTGGGGGCAAGTTTAAGGAGCAATCAGCCCCAGCATTTT; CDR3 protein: CASSAPLGASLRSNQPQHF
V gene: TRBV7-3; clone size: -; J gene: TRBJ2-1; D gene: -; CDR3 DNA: TGTGCCAGCAGCGCCCCTGGCAGGGGCAATGAGCAGTTCTTC; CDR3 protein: CASSAPGRGNEQFF
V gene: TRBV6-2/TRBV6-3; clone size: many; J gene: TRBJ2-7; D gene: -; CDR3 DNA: TGTGCCAGCAGATCCAGCACCTACGAGCAGTACTTC; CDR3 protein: CASRSSTYEQYF
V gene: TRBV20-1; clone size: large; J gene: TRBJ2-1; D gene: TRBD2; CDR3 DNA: TGCAGTGCTAGAGTGGCGGGACTAGACTACAATGAGCAGTTCTTC; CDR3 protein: CSARVAGLDYNEQFF
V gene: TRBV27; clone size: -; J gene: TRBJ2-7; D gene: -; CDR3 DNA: TGTGCCAGCAGTTTGGGAGCAGGGCCAACCTACGAGCAGTACTTC; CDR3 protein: CASSLGAGPTYEQYF
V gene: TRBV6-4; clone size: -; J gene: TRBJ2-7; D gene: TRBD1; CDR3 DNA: TGTGCCGGCAGCATACAGGGGACCTACGAGCAGTACTTC; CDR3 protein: CAGSIQGTYEQYF
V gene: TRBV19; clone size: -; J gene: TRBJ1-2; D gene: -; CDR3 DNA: TGTGCCAGTAGTAGCTCGGACCTCTATGGCTACACCTTC; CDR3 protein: CASSSSDLYGYTF
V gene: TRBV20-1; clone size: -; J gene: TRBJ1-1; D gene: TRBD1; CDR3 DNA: TGCAGTGCTAATCCCCATTTCGGGACAGCCAGGGGAGCTTTCTTT; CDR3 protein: CSANPHFGTARGAFF
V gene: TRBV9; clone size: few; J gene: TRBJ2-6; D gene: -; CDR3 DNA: TGTGCCAGCAGCGCCTCCGGGACGTCGAGCTCTGGGGCCAACGTCCTGACTTTC; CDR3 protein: CASSASGTSSSGANVLTF
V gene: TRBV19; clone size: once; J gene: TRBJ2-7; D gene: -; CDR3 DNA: TGTGCTAACGACGTAGTGCGGGCCCTCTACGAGCAGTACTTC; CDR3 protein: CANDVVRALYEQYF
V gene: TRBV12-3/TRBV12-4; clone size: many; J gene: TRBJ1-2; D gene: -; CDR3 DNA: TGTGCCAGCAGCGGGGTCCCGAGTGGGGGCTACACCTTC; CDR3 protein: CASSGVPSGGYTF
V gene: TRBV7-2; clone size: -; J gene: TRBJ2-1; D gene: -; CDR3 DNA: TGCGCCAGCAGCCAAGTCCTGGGGGGGGCATTTCGGAATGAGCAGTTCTTC; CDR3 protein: CASSQVLGGAFRNEQFF
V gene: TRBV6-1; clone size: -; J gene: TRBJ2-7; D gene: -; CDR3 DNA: TGTGCCAGCAGTGAAGCTCCCGGCGCCACAGTCGGCTACGAGCAGTACTTC; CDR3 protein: CASSEAPGATVGYEQYF
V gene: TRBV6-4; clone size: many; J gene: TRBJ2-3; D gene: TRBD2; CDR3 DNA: TGTGCCAGCAGTGACTCTTCGGGGGGGACAGATACGCAGTATTTT; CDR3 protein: CASSDSSGGTDTQYF
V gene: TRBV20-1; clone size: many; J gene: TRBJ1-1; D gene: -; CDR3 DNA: TGCAGTGCTAGTTTTTTATGGGAGTATCTCTTT; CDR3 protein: CSASFLWEYLF
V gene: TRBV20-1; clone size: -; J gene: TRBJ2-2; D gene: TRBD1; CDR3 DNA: TGCAGTGCTAGACCCCACCAGGGGGACAGGGGGCGAACCGGGGAGCTGTTTTTT; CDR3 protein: CSARPHQGDRGRTGELFF
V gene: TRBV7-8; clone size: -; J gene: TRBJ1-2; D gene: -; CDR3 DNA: TGTGCCGGCAGCTTAGGCGAAAGGGGCGCGGGAGGCTACGCCTTC; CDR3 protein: CAGSLGERGAGGYAF
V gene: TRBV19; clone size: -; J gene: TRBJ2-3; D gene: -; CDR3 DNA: TGTGCCACCAAGGTAGCTCAGCGGTCGACAGATACGCAGTATTTT; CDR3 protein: CATKVAQRSTDTQYF
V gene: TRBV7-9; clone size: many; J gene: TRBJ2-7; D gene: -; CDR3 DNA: TGTGCCAGCAGCCCAATGGGGGTCGAGCAGTACTTC; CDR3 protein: CASSPMGVEQYF
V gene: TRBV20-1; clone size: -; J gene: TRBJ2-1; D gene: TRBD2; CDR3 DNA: TGCAGTGCTAACGGACTAGCGGGGTACAATGAGCAGTTCTTC; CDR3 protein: CSANGLAGYNEQFF
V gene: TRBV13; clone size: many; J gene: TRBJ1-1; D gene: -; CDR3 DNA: TGTGCCAGCAGTGTAGGGGTAGAGAACACTGAAGCTTTCTTT; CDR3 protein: CASSVGVENTEAFF
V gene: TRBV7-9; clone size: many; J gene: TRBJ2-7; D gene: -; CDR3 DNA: TGTGCCAGCAGCTTAGGGGGTGATGGCTACGAGCAGTACTTC; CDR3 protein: CASSLGGDGYEQYF
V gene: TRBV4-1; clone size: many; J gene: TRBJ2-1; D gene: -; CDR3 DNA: TGCGCCAGCAGCCAAGATCAGGGGCTCAATGAGCAGTTCTTC; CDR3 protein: CASSQDQGLNEQFF
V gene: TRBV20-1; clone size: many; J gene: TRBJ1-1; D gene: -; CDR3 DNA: TGCAGTGCTAGAGTGGGGGTGGGCGTGAACACTGAAGCTTTCTTT; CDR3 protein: CSARVGVGVNTEAFF
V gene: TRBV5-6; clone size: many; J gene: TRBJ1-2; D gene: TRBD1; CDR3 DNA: TGTGCCAGCAGCCTGGGGACAGGGGTTGACTATGGCTACACCTTC; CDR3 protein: CASSLGTGVDYGYTF
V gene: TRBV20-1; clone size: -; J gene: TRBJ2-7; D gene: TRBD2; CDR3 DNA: TGCAGTGCTAGAGACTTTAGTTCGGTAGCGGGGTACTCCTACGAGCAGTACTTC; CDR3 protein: CSARDFSSVAGYSYEQYF
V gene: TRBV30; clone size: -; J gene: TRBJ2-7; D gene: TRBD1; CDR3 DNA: TGTGCCTGGAGTCCGGGACAGGGAGACGAGCAGTACTTC; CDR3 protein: CAWSPGQGDEQYF
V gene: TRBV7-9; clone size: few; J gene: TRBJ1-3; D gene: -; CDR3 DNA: TGTGCCAGTAGAGGAAACACCATATATTTT; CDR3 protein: CASRGNTIYF
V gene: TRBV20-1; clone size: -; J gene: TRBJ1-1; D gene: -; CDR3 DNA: TGCAGTGCTAGAGAACTACAGGGACCTAACACTGAAGCTTTCTTT; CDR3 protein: CSARELQGPNTEAFF
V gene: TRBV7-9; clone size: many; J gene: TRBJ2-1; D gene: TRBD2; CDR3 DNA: TGTGCCAGCAGCTCGACTTTAGCGGGTGACTCCTACAATGAGCAGTTCTTC; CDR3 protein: CASSSTLAGDSYNEQFF
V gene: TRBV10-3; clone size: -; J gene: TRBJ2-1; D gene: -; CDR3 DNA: TGTGCCATCAGTGAACAACTAGTACCCAATGAGCAGTTCTTC; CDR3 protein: CAISEQLVPNEQFF
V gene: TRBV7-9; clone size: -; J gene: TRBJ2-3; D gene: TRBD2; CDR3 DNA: TGTGCCAGCACCTCCGGGGCTAGCGGTCACAATGAGCAGTATTTT; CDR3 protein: CASTSGASGHNEQYF
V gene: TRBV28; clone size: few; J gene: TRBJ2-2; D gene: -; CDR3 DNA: TGTGCCAGCAGTTCCCCCCGGGGGTCGGACACCGGGGAGCTGTTTTTT; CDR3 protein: CASSSPRGSDTGELFF
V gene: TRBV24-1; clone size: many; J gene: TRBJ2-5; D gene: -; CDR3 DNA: TGTGCCACCAGTGATTCTTACAGAAAACAAGAGACCCAGTACTTC; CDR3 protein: CATSDSYRKQETQYF
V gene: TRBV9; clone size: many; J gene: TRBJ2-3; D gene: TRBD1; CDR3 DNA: TGTGCCAGCAGCGTAGGACAGGGGGGCCTCACAGATACGCAGTATTTT; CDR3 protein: CASSVGQGGLTDTQYF
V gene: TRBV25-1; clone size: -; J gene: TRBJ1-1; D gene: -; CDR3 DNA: TGTGCCAGCAGCACCCCTCCCGGTGAAGCTTTCTTT; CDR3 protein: CASSTPPGEAFF
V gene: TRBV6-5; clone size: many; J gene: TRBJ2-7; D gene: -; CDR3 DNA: TGTGCCAGCAGTTACTCATGGGGACACGAGCAGTACTTC; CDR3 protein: CASSYSWGHEQYF
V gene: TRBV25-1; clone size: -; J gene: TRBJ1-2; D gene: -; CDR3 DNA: TGTGCCAGCAGCACCACTAGGCGGGGAGAGGGCTACACCTTC; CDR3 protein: CASSTTRRGEGYTF
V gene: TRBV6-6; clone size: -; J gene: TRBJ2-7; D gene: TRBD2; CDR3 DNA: TGTGCCAGCAGTGAAGAGGCGACTAGCGCCTACGAGCAGTACTTC; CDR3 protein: CASSEEATSAYEQYF
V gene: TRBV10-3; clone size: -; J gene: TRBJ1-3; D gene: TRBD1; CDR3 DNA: TGTGCCATCAGTGAGACGACAGGGGCTGGCGGAAACACCATATATTTT; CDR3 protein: CAISETTGAGGNTIYF
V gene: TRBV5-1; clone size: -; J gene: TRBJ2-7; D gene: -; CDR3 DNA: TGCGCCAGCAGCTTGGGCCAAGAAGGGGAGCAGTACTTC; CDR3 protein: CASSLGQEGEQYF
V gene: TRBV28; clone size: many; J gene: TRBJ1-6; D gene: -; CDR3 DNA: TGTGCCAGCAGGATAGGAAACAGGAATTCACCCCTCCACTTT; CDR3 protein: CASRIGNRNSPLHF
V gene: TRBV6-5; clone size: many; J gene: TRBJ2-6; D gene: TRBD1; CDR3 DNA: TGTGCCAGCAGTTACCCAGGGACAGGGGGCTCTGGGGCCAACGTCCTGACTTTC; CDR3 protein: CASSYPGTGGSGANVLTF
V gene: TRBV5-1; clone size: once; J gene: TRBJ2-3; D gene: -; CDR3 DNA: TGTGCCAGCAGCTTGCGGGATAGCACAGATACGCAGTATTTT; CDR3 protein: CASSLRDSTDTQYF
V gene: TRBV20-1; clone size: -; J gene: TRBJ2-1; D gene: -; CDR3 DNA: TGCAGTGCTAGAGAGCCTGCCTCCTACAATGAGCAGTTCTTC; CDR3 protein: CSAREPASYNEQFF
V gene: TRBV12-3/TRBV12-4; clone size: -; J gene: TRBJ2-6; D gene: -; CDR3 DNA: TGTGCCAGCAGTCGGGACCGATCTGGGGCCAACGTCCTGACTTTC; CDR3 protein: CASSRDRSGANVLTF
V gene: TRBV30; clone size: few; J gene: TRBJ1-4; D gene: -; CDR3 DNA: TGTGCCTGGAGTAGTGGAGGGGGACGGGGTGAAAAACTGTTTTTT; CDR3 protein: CAWSSGGGRGEKLFF
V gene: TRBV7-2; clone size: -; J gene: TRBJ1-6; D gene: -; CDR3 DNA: TGTGCCAGCAGCTTGCGGTTTCCACCCCTCCACTTT; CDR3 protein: CASSLRFPPLHF
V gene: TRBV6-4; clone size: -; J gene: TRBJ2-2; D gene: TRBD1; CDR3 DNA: TGTGCCAGCAGTGAGGTTCCAGGGGGCGACACCGGGGAGCTGTTTTTT; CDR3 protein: CASSEVPGGDTGELFF
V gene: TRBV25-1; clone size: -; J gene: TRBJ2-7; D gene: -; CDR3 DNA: TGTGCCAGCCGCCTCATACACGAGCAGTACTTC; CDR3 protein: CASRLIHEQYF
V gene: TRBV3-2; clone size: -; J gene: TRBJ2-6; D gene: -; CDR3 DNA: TGTGCCAGCAGCCCCCCACAGGGATCTGGGGCCAACGTCCTGACTTTC; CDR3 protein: CASSPPQGSGANVLTF
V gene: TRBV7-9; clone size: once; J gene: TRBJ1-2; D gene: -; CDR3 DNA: TGTGCCAGCAGCCAAGTGTGGCTGCCGTTCACTGGAAACACCTTC; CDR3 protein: CASSQVWLPFTGNTF
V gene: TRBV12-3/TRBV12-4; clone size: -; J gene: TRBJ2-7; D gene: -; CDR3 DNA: TGTGCCAGCAAACCCGCTGTAAGCTCCTACGAGCAGTACTTC; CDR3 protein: CASKPAVSSYEQYF
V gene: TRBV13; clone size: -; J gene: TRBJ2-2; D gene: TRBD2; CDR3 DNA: TGTGCCAGCAGCCCCCGACTAGCGGGAGGGCCGGACACCGGGGAGCGGTTTTTT; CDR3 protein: CASSPRLAGGPDTGERFF
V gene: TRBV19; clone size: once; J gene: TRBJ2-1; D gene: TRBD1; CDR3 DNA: TGTGCCAGTAGGGGACAGGGGGCTATCAATGAGCAGTTCTTC; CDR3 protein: CASRGQGAINEQFF
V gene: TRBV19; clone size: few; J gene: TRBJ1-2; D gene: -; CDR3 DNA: TGTGCCAGTAGTACCCCCGCGGGGTTCTATGGCTACACCTTC; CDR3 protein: CASSTPAGFYGYTF
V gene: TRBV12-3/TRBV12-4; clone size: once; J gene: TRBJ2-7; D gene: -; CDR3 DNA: TGTGCCAGCAGTTGGGGAGGATCTTACGAGCAGTACTTC; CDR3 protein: CASSWGGSYEQYF